This TCR beta chain derives from a study of T cell repertoires in cytomegalovirus infection. Ten or more counts support this clonotype. Per the germline V gene, CDR1 is MNHEY and CDR2 is SVGEGT. Trimming stripped 8 bases from V and 0 bases from J, with 11 bases between. CDR3 size: 14 residues. TCRdb itself ran the reads through MiXCR, one entry per CDR3 protein. The data hold tens of thousands of distinct CDR3 sequences, with 3% to 4% observed a single time. V is TRBV6-2 or TRBV6-3 and J is TRBJ2-4, with a possible D match to TRBD2 (5 bases). Sequenced: PBMCs. This receptor was identified in a human donor in good health (CMV status not recorded). Some clones in this sample may be carry-over from other donors' samples. CDR3 amino acids: CASSRGSAKNIQYF. In DNA form, the CDR3 reads TGTGCCAGCTCGCGAGGGTCAGCCAAAAACATTCAGTACTTC.